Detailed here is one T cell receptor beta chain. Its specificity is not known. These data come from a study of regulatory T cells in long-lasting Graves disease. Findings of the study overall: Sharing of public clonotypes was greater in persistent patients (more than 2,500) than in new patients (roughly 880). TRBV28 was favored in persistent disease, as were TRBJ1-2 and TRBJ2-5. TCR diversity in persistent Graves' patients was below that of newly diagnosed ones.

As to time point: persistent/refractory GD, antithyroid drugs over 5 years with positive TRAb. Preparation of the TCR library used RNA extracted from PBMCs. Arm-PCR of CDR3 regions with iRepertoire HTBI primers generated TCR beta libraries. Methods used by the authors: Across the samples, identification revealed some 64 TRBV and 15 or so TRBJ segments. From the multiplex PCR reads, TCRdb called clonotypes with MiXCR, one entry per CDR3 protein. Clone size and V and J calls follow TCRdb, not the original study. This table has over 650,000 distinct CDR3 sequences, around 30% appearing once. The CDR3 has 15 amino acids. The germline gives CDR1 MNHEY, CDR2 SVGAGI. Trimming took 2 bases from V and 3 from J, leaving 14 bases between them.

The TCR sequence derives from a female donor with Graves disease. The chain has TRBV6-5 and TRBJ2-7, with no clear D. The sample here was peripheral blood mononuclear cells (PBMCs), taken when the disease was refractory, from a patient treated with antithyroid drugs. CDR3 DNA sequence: TGTGCCAGCAGTTACCGAAGCGACCCGTTCTACGAGCAGTACTTC. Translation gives CASSYRSDPFYEQYF.